The rows below give T cell receptor beta chains drawn from one sample of a study of blood T cell repertoires in COVID-19. Method: immunoSEQ multiplex PCR; TCRdb's copy keeps in-frame clones and lacks some. The sample carries roughly 280,000 clones, approximately 87% recorded once. Input material: peripheral blood. The receptors originated from a man in his 60s who had recovered from COVID-19. Both conserved end residues are part of each CDR3.

v_gene	j_gene	CDR3aa
TRBV10-3	TRBJ1-1	CAIRTGDDRGEAFF
TRBV2	TRBJ1-2	CASSEIGVRRYYGYTF
TRBV5-1	TRBJ1-1	CASSGMTGMNTEAFF
TRBV5-1	TRBJ2-2	CASSLGHIDTGELFF
TRBV7-9	TRBJ1-6	CASSFPGNNSPLHF
TRBV6-1	TRBJ2-1	CASSETQIAGVYNEQFF
TRBV7-3	TRBJ2-2	CASRVGVANTGELFF
TRBV18	TRBJ1-1	CASSPLDSLNTEAFF
TRBV6-2/TRBV6-3	TRBJ2-7	CASSPKSGGREQYF
TRBV19	TRBJ1-3	CASRNPRASPSGNTIYF
TRBV6-5	TRBJ1-5	CASSPQRGPNQPQHF
TRBV12-3/TRBV12-4	TRBJ2-3	CASRPTRGGTQYF
TRBV3-1/TRBV3-2	TRBJ2-2	CASSRISGSGTGELFF
TRBV6-2/TRBV6-3	TRBJ2-1	CASSYSGLADSYNEQFF
TRBV7-2	TRBJ2-5	CASSPGQGAWETQYF
TRBV28	TRBJ2-7	CASSRPGQGPYEQYF
TRBV10-3	TRBJ2-3	CAISERLAGGPGTDTQYF
TRBV18	TRBJ2-3	CASSPPLTSGRWTDTQYF
TRBV6-6	TRBJ1-3	CASSFRQDRSGNTIYF
TRBV25-1	TRBJ2-7	CASSERTGGFEQYF
TRBV27	TRBJ1-6	CASSWWTDNSPLHF
TRBV19	TRBJ2-1	CASSIGTGSFNEQFF
TRBV5-5	TRBJ2-7	CANRDISYEQYF
TRBV7-2	TRBJ1-2	CASSLAIRGDNGYTF
TRBV27	TRBJ1-1	CASSRYTEAFF
TRBV18	TRBJ2-7	CASSSGGGYEQYF
TRBV5-1	TRBJ2-3	CASSLGSIGGDTQYF
TRBV7-9	TRBJ2-4	CASSPALRHPPHF
TRBV5-4	TRBJ2-5	CASSLQGARETQYF
TRBV3-1/TRBV3-2	TRBJ2-5	CASSHDRGQETQYF
TRBV15	TRBJ2-3	CATGLGGVGADTQYF
TRBV28	TRBJ1-2	CASETGPYGYTF
TRBV27	TRBJ2-7	CASSLRDRAPYEQYF
TRBV15	TRBJ1-2	CATSRDGDIYGYTF
TRBV18	TRBJ1-2	CASSLGTEANYGYTF
TRBV5-1	TRBJ2-7	CASRLAGTDEQYF
TRBV4-1	TRBJ1-4	CASSQEPSRAEKLFF
TRBV14	TRBJ2-1	CASSQASGGARGFF
TRBV6-6	TRBJ1-6	CASSQRPYPGTANSPLHF
TRBV4-1	TRBJ2-7	CASSQDGSDNPGREQYF
TRBV7-9	TRBJ2-1	CASRRGGSSYNEQFF
TRBV7-2	TRBJ2-3	CASSPLGGAGTQYF
TRBV7-9	TRBJ1-4	CASSLEGRLATNEKLFF
TRBV28	TRBJ1-1	CASRGGQGARAFF
TRBV19	TRBJ2-1	CASRGQGYYNEQFF
TRBV19	TRBJ1-4	CASSIRGQGTLGANEKLFF
TRBV30	TRBJ2-7	CAWRDRQGGPYF
TRBV2	TRBJ2-3	CASGRLAGGRDTQYF
TRBV28	TRBJ1-4	CASSLQGFTGEKLFF
TRBV12-3/TRBV12-4	TRBJ1-3	CASSFPANTIYF